The T cell receptor beta chain under discussion was sequenced for a study of T cell responses to AZD1222 COVID-19 vaccine. Overall study findings and caveats: At study baseline, merely several AZD1222 recipients were seropositive. Reports say nearly half of spike-specific TCRs go after unmutated variant regions.

A remark on this clone: The antigen is undetermined.

V was shortened by 6 bases and J by 2 bases, with 13 bases between the two germline ends. The V gene's germline CDR1 is SNHLY and CDR2 FYNNEI. This CDR3 contains 15 residues. Some clones are missing from TCRdb's copy, which holds only in-frame ones; the method was immunoSEQ multiplex PCR. The data hold hundreds of thousands of clones, with 94% observed a single time. The sample in question was peripheral blood, obtained 28 days after the second AZD1222 dose. The chain links TRBV2 to TRBJ2-2; the D gene is possibly TRBD1 (5 bases). The sequence came from an adult who received the AZD1222 COVID-19 vaccine. The CDR3 loop reads CASRGELINTGELFF. CDR3 DNA sequence: TGTGCCAGCAGAGGGGAACTGATTAACACCGGGGAGCTGTTTTTT.